This TCR beta chain was recorded in a study of T cells in women clearing cervical HPV infection. Measured with immunoSEQ multiplex PCR; TCRdb has only the in-frame clones, and not every one. Its clone listing holds about 34,000 clones. V lost 3 bases, J lost 9 bases, and 15 bases lay in between. The CDR3 consists of 15 residues. In germline, CDR1 is LNHDA, CDR2 SQIVND (reference sequence). Prevalent HPV16 infections were excluded; only incident single HPV16 infections included. About this clone: The read halts 3 residues ahead of the CDR3 end, with the missing end drawn from the germline J gene.

The chain joins TRBV19 to TRBJ1-6; a weak D match, TRBD1 (5 bases). The receptor was isolated from a woman aged 18 to 75 with a cervical HPV16 infection that either progressed to CIN3+ or cleared (not recorded which). Sequencing input: blood buffy coat. CDR3 protein: CASSIGSGARSPLHF. The covered CDR3 bases are TGTGCCAGTAGTATTGGTAGTGGGGCGCGTTCACCC.